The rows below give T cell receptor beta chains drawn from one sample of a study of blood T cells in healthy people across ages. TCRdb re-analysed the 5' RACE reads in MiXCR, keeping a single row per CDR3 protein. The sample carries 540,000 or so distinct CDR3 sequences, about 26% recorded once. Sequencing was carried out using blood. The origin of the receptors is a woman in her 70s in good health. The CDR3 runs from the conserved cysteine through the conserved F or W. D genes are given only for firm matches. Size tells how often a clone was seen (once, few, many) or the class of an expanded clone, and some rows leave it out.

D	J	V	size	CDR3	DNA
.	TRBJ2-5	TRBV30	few	CAQAGLTQETQYF	TGTGCCCAAGCAGGACTTACACAAGAGACCCAGTACTTC
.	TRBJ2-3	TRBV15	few	CATSINPGGRGTDTQYF	TGTGCCACCAGCATTAACCCCGGGGGACGAGGCACAGATACGCAGTATTTT
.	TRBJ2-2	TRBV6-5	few	CASSYSIQIGELFF	TGTGCCAGCAGTTACTCGATCCAAATCGGGGAGCTGTTTTTT
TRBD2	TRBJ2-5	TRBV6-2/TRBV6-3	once	CASSYGGLASNERFF	TGTGCCAGCAGTTACGGTGGACTAGCGTCCAATGAGCGGTTCTTC
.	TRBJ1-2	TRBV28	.	CASSWGLGLANYGYTF	TGTGCCAGCAGTTGGGGACTGGGGTTAGCTAACTATGGCTACACCTTC
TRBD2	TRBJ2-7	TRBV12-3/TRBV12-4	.	CASSPRTSGATLGVQYF	TGTGCCAGCAGTCCCCGGACTAGCGGGGCGACGCTAGGGGTGCAGTACTTC
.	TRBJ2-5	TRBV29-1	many	CSVSSPETQYF	TGCAGCGTTTCTAGTCCAGAGACCCAGTACTTC
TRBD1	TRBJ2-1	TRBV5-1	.	CASSLVRGGVEQFF	TGCGCCAGCAGCTTGGTGCGAGGGGGCGTTGAGCAGTTCTTC
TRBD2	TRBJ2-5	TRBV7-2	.	CASSLTSGLGETQYF	TGTGCCAGCAGCTTGACTAGCGGCTTAGGAGAGACCCAGTACTTC
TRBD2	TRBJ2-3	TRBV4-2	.	CASSQDPSGGASVPDTQYF	TGTGCCAGCAGCCAAGATCCTAGCGGGGGGGCCTCTGTCCCAGATACGCAGTATTTT
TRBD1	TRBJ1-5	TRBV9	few	CASSVRRTGGRGAAQPQHF	TGTGCCAGCAGCGTTAGAAGGACAGGGGGCAGGGGAGCGGCTCAGCCCCAGCATTTT
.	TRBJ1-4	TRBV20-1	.	CSARDLVYSEKLFF	TGCAGTGCTAGAGATTTGGTTTATAGTGAAAAACTGTTTTTT
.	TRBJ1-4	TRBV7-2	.	CASSLRRYEKLFF	TGTGCCAGCAGCTTACGCCGGTATGAAAAACTGTTTTTT
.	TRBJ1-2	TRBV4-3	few	CASSQEGFARGYTF	TGCGCCAGCAGCCAAGAAGGGTTTGCGAGAGGCTACACCTTC
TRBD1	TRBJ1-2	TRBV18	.	CASSSRTGGIDGYTF	TGTGCCAGCTCATCCCGGACAGGGGGTATAGATGGCTACACCTTC
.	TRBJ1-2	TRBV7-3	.	CASSPEQGANYGYTF	TGTGCCAGCAGCCCCGAACAGGGAGCTAACTATGGCTACACCTTC
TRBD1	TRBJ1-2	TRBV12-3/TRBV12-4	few	CASSRAGQPFYGYTF	TGTGCCAGCAGTCGTGCGGGACAGCCGTTCTATGGCTACACCTTC
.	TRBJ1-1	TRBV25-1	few	CASSAGQMNSEAFF	TGTGCCAGCAGTGCCGGACAGATGAACAGTGAAGCTTTCTTT
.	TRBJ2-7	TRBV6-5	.	CASSRYYRDEQYF	TGTGCCAGCAGTCGCTACTACAGGGATGAGCAGTACTTC
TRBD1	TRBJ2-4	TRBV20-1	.	CSARRDRLAKNIQYF	TGCAGTGCTAGAAGGGACAGATTAGCCAAAAACATTCAGTACTTC
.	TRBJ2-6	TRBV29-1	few	CSVLYSGANVLTF	TGCAGCGTGCTCTACTCTGGGGCCAACGTCCTGACTTTC
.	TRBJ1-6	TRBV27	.	CASSYTGFSPLHF	TGTGCCAGCAGCTACACAGGGTTTTCACCCCTCCACTTT
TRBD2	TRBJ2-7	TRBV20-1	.	CSARVMAGGPVEQYF	TGCAGTGCTAGAGTGATGGCGGGGGGGCCTGTTGAGCAGTACTTC
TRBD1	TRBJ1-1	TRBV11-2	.	CASSQDPYRGGTGAFF	TGCGCCAGCAGCCAAGACCCTTACAGGGGGGGCACTGGAGCTTTCTTT
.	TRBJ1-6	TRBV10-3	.	CAISESIRDNSPLHF	TGTGCCATCAGTGAGAGCATACGGGACAATTCACCCCTCCACTTT
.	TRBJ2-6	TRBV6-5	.	CASKPRFSGANVLTF	TGTGCCAGCAAGCCTCGTTTCTCTGGGGCCAACGTCCTGACTTTC
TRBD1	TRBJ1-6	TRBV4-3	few	CASKLWDRGPSKPLHF	TGCGCCAGCAAACTCTGGGACAGGGGGCCCTCAAAACCCCTCCACTTT
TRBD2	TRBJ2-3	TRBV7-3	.	CAGSPQPTGTSFPDTQYF	TGTGCCGGCAGCCCACAACCCACTGGGACTAGCTTCCCAGATACGCAGTATTTT
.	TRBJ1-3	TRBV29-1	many	CSVRTDMNGNTIYF	TGCAGCGTACGGACAGACATGAATGGAAACACCATATATTTT
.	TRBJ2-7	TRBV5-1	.	CASGRDSYEQYF	TGCGCCAGCGGTCGGGACTCCTACGAGCAGTACTTC
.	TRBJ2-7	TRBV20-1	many	CSARVEGWKYEQYF	TGCAGTGCTAGAGTGGAGGGGTGGAAATACGAGCAGTACTTC
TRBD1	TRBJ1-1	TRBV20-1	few	CSAPRDRNTEAFF	TGCAGTGCTCCACGGGACAGGAACACTGAAGCTTTCTTT
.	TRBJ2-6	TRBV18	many	CASSPLSGANVLTF	TGTGCCAGCAGCCCTCTTTCTGGGGCCAACGTCCTGACTTTC
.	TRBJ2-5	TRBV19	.	CASSMGETQYF	TGTGCCAGTAGTATGGGAGAGACCCAGTACTTC
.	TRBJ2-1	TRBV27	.	CASSGRDKGNNEQFF	TGTGCCAGCAGTGGCCGGGACAAGGGGAACAATGAGCAGTTCTTC